What follows describes a single TCR beta chain. Adults between roughly 18 and 90 years of age took part from 20 to 25 US areas. These data are taken from a study of blood T cell repertoires in COVID-19. At the level of the study: PBMCs, B-cell-depleted T cells, or T cells provided the cDNA or gDNA that made up the material.

In the authors' methods: Estimation of nucleated cell counts was performed using reference gene primer amplification. The data were produced by immunoSEQ multiplex PCR, yet TCRdb's version contains in-frame clones alone and is incomplete. That table furnishes V, J and clone size, whereas the DNA furnished D and trimming. The repertoire has about 480,000 clones, 70% to 90% of them found once; the top ten carry approximately 1.8%. The ends were cut back, 2 bases at V and 7 bases at J, with 14 bases in the middle. The CDR3 consists of 14 residues. Germline V gene lookup returns CDR1 MNHEY and CDR2 SVGAGI.

Input material: PBMCs or T cells enriched from blood (not recorded which). The rearrangement links TRBV6-5 to TRBJ2-5, with D possibly matching TRBD2 (5 bases). This TCR came from a woman in her thirties or forties who had recovered from COVID-19. The CDR3 spells CASSYLSRAGTQYF. DNA of the CDR3: TGTGCCAGCAGTTACCTTAGCCGGGCGGGGACCCAGTACTTC.